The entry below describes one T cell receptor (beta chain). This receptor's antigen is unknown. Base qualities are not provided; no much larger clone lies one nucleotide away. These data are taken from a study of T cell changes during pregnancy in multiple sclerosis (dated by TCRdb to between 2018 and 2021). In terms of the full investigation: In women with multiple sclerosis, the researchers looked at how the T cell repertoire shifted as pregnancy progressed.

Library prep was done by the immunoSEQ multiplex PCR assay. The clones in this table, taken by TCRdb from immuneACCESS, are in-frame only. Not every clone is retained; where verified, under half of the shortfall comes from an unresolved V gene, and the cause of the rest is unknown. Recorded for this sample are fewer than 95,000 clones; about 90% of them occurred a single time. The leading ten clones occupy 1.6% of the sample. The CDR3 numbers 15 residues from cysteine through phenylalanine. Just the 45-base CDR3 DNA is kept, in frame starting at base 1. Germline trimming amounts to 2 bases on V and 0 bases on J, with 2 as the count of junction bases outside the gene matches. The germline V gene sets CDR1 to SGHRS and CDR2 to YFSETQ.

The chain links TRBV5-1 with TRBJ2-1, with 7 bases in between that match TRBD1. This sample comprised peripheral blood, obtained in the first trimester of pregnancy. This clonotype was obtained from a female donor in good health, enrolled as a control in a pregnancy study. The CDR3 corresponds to CASSLQGPSYNEQFF. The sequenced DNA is TGCGCCAGCAGCTTACAGGGGCCCTCCTACAATGAGCAGTTCTTC.